This T cell receptor beta chain appears in the sequencing data of a study of graft-versus-host responses after intestinal transplantation. Some clones are missing from TCRdb's copy, which holds only in-frame ones; the method was immunoSEQ multiplex PCR. The table includes some 19,000 clones, around 40% detected once. Post-reaction, proliferating CD3+CD4+ and CD3+CD8+ responders (CFSE-low) were sorted. The CDR3 extends over 16 amino acids. Germline values: CDR1 SGHAT, CDR2 FQNNGV. After removal of 1 base from V and 1 base from J, the junction contained 3 bases not matched to a gene. This TCR derives from a human patient who was an organ donor for intestinal transplantation. The material was alloreactive CD4+ T cells from a mixed lymphocyte reaction culture, obtained before transplantation. Indicated subset: CFSE-low proliferating T cells sorted from approximately 6-day pre-transplant mixed lymphocyte reaction (GvH or HvG direction). This rearrangement joins TRBV11-2 to TRBJ2-3; 9 bases fit TRBD2. The CDR3 sequence is CASSLGRTSGTDTQYF. DNA of the CDR3: TGTGCCAGCAGCTTAGGTCGGACTAGCGGCACAGATACGCAGTATTTT.